This T cell receptor beta chain was sequenced for a study of response to subunit inactivated influenza vaccine. This clonotype showed up many times. The germline V gene encodes CDR1 MNHEY and CDR2 SVGAGI. Trimming took off 3 bases at V and 0 bases at J, with 9 bases between the two ends. CDR3 size: 14 residues. In TCRdb, the RT-PCR reads were re-called with MiXCR into one record per CDR3 protein. This sample has roughly 620,000 distinct CDR3 sequences; around 11% occur once, and the top ten carry 8% to 13%. The sample was also linked to a second study, of T cells expressing NK-cell markers. That work contributes: The TCR beta cDNA came from 5'RACE template switching with UMIs. Beta-chain profiling covered CD3+CD56+NKG2C+, CD3+CD56+NKG2C- and CD3+CD56-NKG2C+ sorted subsets.

The clonotype originates from a man in his fifties who received an inactivated influenza vaccine. The chain is built from TRBV6-5 and TRBJ2-7; D tentatively fits TRBD1 or TRBD2 (5 bases each). The sequencing here drew on PBMCs from blood, taken on the day of vaccination. CDR3 in amino acids: CASSYEGSSYEQYF. The DNA of the CDR3 is TGTGCCAGCAGTTATGAGGGGTCCTCCTACGAGCAGTACTTC.